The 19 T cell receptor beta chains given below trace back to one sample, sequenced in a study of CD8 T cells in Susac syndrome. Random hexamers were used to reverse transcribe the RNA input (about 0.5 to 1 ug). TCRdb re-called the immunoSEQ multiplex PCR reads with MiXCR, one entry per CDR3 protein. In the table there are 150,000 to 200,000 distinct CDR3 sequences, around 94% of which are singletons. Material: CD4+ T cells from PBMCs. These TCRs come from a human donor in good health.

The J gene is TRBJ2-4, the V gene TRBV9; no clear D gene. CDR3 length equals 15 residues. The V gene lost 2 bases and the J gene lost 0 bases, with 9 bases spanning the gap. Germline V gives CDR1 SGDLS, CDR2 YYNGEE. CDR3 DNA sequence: TGTGCCAGCAGCGTTACAGACATAGCCAAAAACATTCAGTACTTC. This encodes CASSVTDIAKNIQYF.

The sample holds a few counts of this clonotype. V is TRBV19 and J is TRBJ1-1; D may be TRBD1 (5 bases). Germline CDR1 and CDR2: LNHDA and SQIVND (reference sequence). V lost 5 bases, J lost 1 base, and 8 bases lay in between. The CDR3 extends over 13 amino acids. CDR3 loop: CASSATGNTEAFF. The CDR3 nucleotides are TGTGCCAGTAGTGCTACAGGGAACACTGAAGCTTTCTTT.

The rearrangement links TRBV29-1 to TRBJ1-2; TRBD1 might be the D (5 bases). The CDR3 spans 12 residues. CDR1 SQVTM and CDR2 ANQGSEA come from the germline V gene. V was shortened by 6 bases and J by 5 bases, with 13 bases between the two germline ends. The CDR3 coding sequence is TGCAGCGTGTCCAGGGAAGGTTATGGCTACACCTTC. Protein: CSVSREGYGYTF.

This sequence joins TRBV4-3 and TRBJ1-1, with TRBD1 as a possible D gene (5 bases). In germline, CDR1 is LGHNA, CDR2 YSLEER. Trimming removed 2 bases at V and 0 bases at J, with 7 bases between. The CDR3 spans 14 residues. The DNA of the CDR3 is TGCGCCAGCAGCCAACTGACAGTGAACACTGAAGCTTTCTTT. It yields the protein CASSQLTVNTEAFF.

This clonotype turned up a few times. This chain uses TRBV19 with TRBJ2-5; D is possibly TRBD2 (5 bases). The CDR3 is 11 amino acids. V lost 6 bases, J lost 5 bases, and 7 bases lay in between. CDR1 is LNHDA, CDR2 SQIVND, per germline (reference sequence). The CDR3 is CASRSGETQYF. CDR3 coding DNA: TGTGCCAGTAGGTCGGGGGAGACCCAGTACTTC.

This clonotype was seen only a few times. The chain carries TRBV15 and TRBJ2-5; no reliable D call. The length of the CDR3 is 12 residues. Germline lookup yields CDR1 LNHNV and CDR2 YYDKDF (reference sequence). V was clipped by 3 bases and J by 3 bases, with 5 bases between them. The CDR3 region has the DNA TGTGCCACCAGCAGGGGAAAAGAGACCCAGTACTTC. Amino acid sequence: CATSRGKETQYF.

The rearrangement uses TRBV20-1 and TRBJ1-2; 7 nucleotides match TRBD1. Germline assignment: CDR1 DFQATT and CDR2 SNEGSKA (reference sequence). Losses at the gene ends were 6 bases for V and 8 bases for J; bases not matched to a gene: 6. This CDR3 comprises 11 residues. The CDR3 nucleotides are TGCAGTGCGTGGGACAGTTCGGGCTACACCTTC. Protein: CSAWDSSGYTF.

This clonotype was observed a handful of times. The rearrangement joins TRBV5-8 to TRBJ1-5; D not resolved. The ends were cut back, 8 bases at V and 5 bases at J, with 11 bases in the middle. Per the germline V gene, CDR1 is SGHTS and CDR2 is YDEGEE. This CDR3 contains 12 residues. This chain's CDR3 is CASKRRYQPQHF. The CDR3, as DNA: TGTGCCAGTAAGCGGCGGTATCAGCCCCAGCATTTT.

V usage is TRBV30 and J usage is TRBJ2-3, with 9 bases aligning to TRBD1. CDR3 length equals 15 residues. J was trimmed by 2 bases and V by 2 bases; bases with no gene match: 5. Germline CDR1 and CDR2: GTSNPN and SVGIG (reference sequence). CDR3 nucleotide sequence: TGTGCCTGGAGTCCGACAGGGGGTAACACAGATACGCAGTATTTT. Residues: CAWSPTGGNTDTQYF.

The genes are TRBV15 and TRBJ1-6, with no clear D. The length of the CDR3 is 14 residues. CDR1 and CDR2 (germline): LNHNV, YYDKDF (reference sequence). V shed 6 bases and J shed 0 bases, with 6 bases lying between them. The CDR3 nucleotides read TGTGCCACCAGAGGGAGCTCCTATAATTCACCCCTCCACTTT. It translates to CATRGSSYNSPLHF. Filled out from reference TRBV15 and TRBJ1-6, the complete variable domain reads DAMVIQNPRYQVTQFGKPVTLSCSQTLNHNVMYWYQQKSSQAPKLLFHYYDKDFNNEADTPDNFQSRRPNTSFCFLDIRSPGLGDTAMYLCATRGSSYNSPLHFGNGTRLTVT.

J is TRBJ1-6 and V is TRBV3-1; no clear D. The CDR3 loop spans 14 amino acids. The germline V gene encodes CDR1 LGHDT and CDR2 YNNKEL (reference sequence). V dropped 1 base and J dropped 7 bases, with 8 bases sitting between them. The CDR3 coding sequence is TGTGCCAGCAGCCAAGGACGGATCAATTCACCCCTCCACTTT. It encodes CASSQGRINSPLHF.

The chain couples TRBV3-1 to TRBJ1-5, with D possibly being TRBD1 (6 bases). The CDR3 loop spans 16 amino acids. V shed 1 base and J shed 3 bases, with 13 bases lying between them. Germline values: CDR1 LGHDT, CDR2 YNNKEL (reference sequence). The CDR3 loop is CASSQVAGGNNQPQHF. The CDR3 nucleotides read TGTGCCAGCAGCCAAGTGGCCGGGGGCAACAATCAGCCCCAGCATTTT.

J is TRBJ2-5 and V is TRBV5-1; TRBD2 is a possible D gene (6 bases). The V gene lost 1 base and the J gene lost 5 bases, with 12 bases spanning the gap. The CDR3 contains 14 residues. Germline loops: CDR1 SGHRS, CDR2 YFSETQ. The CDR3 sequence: CASSLNDGGETQYF. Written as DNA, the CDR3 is TGCGCCAGCAGCTTGAATGACGGAGGGGAGACCCAGTACTTC.

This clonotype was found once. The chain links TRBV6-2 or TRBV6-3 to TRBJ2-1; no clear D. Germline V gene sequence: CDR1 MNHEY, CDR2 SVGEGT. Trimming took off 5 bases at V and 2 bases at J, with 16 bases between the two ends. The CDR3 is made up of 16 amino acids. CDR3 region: CASSARMTRAYNEQFF. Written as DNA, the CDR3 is TGTGCCAGCAGTGCCCGGATGACCCGAGCCTACAATGAGCAGTTCTTC.

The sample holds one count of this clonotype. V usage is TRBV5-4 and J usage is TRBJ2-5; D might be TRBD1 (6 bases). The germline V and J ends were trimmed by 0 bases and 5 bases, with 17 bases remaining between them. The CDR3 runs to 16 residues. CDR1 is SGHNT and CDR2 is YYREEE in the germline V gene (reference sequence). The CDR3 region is CASSLAVRAQGETQYF. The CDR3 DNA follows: TGTGCCAGCAGCTTGGCGGTGAGGGCCCAGGGGGAGACCCAGTACTTC.

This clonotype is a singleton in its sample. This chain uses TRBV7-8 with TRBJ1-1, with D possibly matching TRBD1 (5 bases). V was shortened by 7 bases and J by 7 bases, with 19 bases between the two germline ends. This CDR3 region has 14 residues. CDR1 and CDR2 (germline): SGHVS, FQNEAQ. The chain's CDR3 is CASTSTFRGVEAFF. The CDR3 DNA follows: TGTGCCAGCACCTCGACATTCCGAGGGGTTGAAGCTTTCTTT.

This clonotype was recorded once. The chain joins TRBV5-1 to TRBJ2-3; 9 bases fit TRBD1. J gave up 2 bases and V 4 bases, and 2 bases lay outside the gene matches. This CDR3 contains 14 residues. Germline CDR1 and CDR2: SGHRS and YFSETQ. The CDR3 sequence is CASSGTGNTDTQYF. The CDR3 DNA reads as TGCGCCAGCAGCGGGACAGGGAACACAGATACGCAGTATTTT.

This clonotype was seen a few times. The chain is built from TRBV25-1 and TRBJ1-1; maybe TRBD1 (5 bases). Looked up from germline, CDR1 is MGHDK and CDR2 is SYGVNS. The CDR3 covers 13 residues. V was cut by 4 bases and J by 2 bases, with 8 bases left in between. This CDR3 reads CASSVGANTEAFF. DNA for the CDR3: TGTGCCAGCAGTGTTGGGGCTAACACTGAAGCTTTCTTT.

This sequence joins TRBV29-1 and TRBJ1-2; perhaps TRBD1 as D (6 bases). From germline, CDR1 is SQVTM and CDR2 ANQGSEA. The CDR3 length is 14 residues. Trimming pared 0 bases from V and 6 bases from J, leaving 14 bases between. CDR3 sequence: CSVEEVNYRDGYTF. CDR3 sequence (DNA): TGCAGCGTTGAAGAGGTGAATTACAGGGATGGCTACACCTTC.